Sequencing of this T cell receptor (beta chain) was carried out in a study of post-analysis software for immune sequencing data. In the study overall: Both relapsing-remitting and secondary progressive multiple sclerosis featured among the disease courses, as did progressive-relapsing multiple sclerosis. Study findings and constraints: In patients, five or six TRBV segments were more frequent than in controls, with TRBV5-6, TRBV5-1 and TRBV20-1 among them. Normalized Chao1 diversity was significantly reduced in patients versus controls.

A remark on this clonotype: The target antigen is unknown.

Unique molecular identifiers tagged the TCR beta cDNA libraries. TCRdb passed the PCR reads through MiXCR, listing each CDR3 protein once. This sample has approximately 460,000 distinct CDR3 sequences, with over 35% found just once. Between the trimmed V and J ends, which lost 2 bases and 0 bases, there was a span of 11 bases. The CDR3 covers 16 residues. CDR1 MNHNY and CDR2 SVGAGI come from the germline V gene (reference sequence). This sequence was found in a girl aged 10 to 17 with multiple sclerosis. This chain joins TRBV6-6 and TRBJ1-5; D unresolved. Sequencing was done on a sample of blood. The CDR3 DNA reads TGTGCCAGCAGTTACAATACGGGAGCTAGCAATCAGCCCCAGCATTTT. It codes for CASSYNTGASNQPQHF.